This entry describes one TCR beta chain. This clone was recorded once. Its antigen target is currently unknown. No quality values exist for individual bases; no much larger clone is one base distant. This record belongs to a study of T cell responses to AZD1222 COVID-19 vaccine (dated by TCRdb to the early 2020s). About the investigation overall: AZD1222 recipients with second doses at about 4 weeks or about 12 weeks were pooled, because spike-specific TCR depth and breadth did not differ between schedules. TCR sequencing covered approximately 230 trial participants: 200 to 220 given two doses of AZD1222 and 26 given two doses of MenACWY control vaccine. Trial participants were enrolled into age subgroups of 18-55, 56-69 and 70-plus years, which contained 148, 28 and 57 TCR-sequenced participants, respectively.

Summary of the overall study and its limitations: Vaccine-associated CD4 TCRs spanned the whole spike protein, with dominant responses in regions 160-218 and 743-854. Only 5 to 7 AZD1222 recipients were SARS-CoV-2 seropositive at baseline, limiting conclusions about previously exposed vaccinees. Because no day 14 peak-response samples were available, repertoires were characterized only after the peak T cell response. Epitopes outside the regions mutated in the B.1.351 and B.1.1.7 variants were reportedly recognized by nearly half of the unique spike-specific TCRs. Participants were mostly white British, with more females than males. The authors suggested clonal diversity may have been underestimated. After two AZD1222 doses, both the breadth and the depth of spike-specific TCRs were significantly higher than at day 0 and than in MenACWY recipients. In the small 56-69-year group, the increase in depth fell short of significance, most likely because of low power.

The CDR3 regions of human TCRbeta chains were subjected to immunosequencing. Per the source publication's procedure: TCRs in the repertoires were matched against a reference library of SARS-CoV-2-specific TCRs that had been generated with the MIRA antigen-specificity platform. Breadth was defined as the fraction of unique TCRs that were SARS-CoV-2-associated. Depth was defined as the fraction of total T cells that were SARS-CoV-2-associated. Using the MIRA data, each spike-specific TCR was mapped to the spike region that the TCR reacts to and placed in a CD4 or CD8 class. Log10-transformed breadth and depth values were compared by one-way ANOVA with Sidak's multiple comparisons tests. The source is immuneACCESS, and TCRdb retained only in-frame sequences with V and J called. Part of the clones is not carried over; for the studies checked, unresolved V genes explain less than half of this, and the remainder is unexplained. V and J calls plus clone size are reproduced from that table; the DNA served to infer D and trimming. Within this sample are about 120,000 clones, with roughly 87% of them counted one time only. The top ten clonotypes cover roughly a tenth of the sample.

The CDR3 contains 15 residues, cysteine and phenylalanine counted. Only the CDR3 part of the read is kept: 45 bases, read in frame from the first base. From the germline V gene, CDR1 is MNHEY and CDR2 is SVGAGI. Relative to germline, V is 0 bases shorter and J is 3 bases shorter, with 11 bases between their ends. Per the publication, the time point label means: baseline before first vaccination. Samples from vaccinated people were obtained from the UK trials COV001 and COV002, which included a single-blind randomized controlled phase 2/3 trial of AZD1222 (ChAdOx1 nCoV-19) in healthy adults. Trial participant PBMC samples were collected at day 0 and day 28 after the second dose for TCRbeta chain sequencing.

The sequencing here drew on peripheral blood, taken on day 0 of AZD1222 vaccination. The clonotype comes from an adult in good health. The rearranged segments are TRBV6-5 and TRBJ1-2; TRBD1 is possibly the D segment (6 matching bases). The DNA is as follows: TGTGCCAGCAGTTACTCGAACAGGGCAGACTATGGCTACACCTTC. Its translation is CASSYSNRADYGYTF.